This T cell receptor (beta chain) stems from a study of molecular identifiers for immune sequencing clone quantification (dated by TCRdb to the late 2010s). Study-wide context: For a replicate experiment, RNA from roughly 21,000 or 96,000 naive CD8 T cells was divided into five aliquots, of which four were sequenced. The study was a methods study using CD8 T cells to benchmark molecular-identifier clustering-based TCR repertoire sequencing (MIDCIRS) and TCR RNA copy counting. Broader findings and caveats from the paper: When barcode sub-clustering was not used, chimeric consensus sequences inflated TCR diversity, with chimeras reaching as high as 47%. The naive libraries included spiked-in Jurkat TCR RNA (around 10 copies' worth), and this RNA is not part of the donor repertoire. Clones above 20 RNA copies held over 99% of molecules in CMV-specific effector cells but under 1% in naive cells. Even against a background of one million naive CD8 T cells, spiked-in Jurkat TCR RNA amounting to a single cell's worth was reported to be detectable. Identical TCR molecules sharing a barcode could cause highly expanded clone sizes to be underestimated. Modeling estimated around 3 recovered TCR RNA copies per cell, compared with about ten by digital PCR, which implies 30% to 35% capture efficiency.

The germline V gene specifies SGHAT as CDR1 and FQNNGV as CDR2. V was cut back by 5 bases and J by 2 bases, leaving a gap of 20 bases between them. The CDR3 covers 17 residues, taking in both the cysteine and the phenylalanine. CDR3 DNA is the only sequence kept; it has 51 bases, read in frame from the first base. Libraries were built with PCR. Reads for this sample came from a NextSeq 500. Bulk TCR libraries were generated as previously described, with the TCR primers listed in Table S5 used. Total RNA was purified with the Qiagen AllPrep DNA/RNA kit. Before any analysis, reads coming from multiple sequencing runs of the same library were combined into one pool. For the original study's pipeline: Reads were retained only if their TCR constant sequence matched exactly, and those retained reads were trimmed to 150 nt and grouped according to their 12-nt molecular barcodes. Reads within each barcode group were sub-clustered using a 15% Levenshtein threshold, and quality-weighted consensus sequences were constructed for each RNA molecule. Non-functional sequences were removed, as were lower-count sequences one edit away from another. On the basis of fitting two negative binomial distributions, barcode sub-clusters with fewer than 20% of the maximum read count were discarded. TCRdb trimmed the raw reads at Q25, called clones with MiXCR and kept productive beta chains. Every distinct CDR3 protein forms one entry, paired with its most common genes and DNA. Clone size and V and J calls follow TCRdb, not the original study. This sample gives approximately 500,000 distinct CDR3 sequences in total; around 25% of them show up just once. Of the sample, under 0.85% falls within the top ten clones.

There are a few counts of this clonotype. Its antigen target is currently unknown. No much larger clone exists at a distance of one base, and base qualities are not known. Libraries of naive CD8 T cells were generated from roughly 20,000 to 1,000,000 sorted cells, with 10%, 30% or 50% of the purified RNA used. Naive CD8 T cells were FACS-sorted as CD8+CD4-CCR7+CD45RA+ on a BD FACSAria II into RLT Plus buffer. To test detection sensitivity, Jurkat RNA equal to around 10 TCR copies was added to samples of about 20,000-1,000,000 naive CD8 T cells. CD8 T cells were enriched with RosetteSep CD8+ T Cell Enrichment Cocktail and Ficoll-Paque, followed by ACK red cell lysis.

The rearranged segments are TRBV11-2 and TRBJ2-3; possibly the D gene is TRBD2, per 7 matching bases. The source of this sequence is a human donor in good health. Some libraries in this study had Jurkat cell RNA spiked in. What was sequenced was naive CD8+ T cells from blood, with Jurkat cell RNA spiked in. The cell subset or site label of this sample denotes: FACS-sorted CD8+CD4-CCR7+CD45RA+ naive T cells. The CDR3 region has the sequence CASSPGEGGMSTDTQYF. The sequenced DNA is TGTGCCAGCAGCCCAGGGGAGGGGGGAATGTCCACAGATACGCAGTATTTT.